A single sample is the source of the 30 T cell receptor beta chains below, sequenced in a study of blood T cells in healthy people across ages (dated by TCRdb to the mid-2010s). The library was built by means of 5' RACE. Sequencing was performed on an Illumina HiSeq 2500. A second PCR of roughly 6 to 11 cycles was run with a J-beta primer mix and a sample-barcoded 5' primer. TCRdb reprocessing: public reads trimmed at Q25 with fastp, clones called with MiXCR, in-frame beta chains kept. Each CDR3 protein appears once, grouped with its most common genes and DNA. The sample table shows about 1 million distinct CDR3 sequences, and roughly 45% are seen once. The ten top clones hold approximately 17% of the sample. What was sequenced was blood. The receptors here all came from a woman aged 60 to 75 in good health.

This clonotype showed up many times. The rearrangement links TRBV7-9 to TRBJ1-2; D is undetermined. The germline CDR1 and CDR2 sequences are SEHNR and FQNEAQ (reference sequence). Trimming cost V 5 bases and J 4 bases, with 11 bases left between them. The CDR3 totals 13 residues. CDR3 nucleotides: TGTGCCAGCAGCCCTCGGAACCTCTATGGCTACACCTTC. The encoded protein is CASSPRNLYGYTF.

CDR3 sequence reads: CASSLAANNEQFF. The CDR3 nucleotides read TGTGCCAGCAGCTTAGCCGCGAACAATGAGCAGTTCTTC. V is TRBV7-9 and J is TRBJ2-1; D is undetermined. The ends were cut back, 0 bases at V and 5 bases at J, with 5 bases in the middle. The CDR3 extends over 13 amino acids. In germline, CDR1 is SEHNR, CDR2 FQNEAQ (reference sequence).

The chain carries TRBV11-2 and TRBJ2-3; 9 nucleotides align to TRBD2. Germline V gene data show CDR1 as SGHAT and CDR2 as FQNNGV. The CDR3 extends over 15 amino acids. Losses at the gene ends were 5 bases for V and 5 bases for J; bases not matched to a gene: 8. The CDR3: CASSPLAGAEDTQYF. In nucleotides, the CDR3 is TGTGCCAGCAGCCCCTTAGCGGGGGCTGAAGATACGCAGTATTTT.

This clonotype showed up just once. The CDR3 region has the DNA TGCGCCAGCAGCCAAGCGCTTAGCGGGGGCTCCTACAATGAGCAGTTCTTC. This gives the protein CASSQALSGGSYNEQFF. The rearrangement links TRBV4-1 to TRBJ2-1; 9 bases match TRBD2. The length of the CDR3 is 17 residues. Germline CDR1 is MGHRA and CDR2 is YSYEKL. V was pared by 1 base and J by 0 bases, with 4 bases of the junction left unmatched.

CDR3 in DNA: TGTGCCATCAGTGGGACAGAATCCAGAACTAATGAAAAACTGTTTTTT. It yields the protein CAISGTESRTNEKLFF. The chain combines TRBV10-3 with TRBJ1-4, with D possibly matching TRBD1 (6 bases). Germline CDR1 and CDR2: ENHRY and SYGVKD. The CDR3 totals 16 residues. With 4 bases removed from V and 1 base from J, the gap between germline ends came to 13 bases.

This CDR3 reads CASSLGEHRSGWVYSTDTQYF. In DNA, the CDR3 is TGTGCCAGCAGTTTAGGAGAACACCGTAGTGGGTGGGTGTACAGCACAGATACGCAGTATTTT. V and J are TRBV12-3 or TRBV12-4 and TRBJ2-3; no clear D. V lost 1 base to trimming and J lost 0 bases, with 26 bases between them. This CDR3 spans 21 amino acids.

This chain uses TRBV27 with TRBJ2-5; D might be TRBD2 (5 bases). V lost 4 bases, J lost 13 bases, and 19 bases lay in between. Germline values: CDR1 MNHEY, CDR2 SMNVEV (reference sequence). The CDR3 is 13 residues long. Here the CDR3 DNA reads TGTGCCAGCAGTTCGGACCAGACTCGCGGGCGGTACTTC. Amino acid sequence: CASSSDQTRGRYF.

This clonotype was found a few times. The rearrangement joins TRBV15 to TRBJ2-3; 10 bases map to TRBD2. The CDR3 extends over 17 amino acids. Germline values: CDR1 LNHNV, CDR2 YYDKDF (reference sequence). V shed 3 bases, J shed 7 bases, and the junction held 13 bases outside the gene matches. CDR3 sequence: CATSRDLLAGVGHTQYF. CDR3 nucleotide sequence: TGTGCCACCAGCAGGGACCTCCTAGCGGGAGTAGGACATACGCAGTATTTT.

CDR3 sequence (DNA): TGTGCCAGCCGCCTTTTGGTGGGACTAGCGGGGTACAATGAGCAGTTCTTC. It specifies CASRLLVGLAGYNEQFF. The V gene is TRBV12-3 or TRBV12-4, the J gene TRBJ2-1, with 13 bases aligning to TRBD2. V lost 8 bases, J lost 4 bases, and 11 bases stayed unmatched. The CDR3 is made up of 17 amino acids.

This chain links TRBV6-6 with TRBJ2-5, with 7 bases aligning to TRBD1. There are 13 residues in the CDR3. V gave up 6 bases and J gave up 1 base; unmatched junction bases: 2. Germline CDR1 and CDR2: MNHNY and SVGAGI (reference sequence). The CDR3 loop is CASRTGPQETQYF. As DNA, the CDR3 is TGTGCCAGCAGGACAGGGCCCCAAGAGACCCAGTACTTC.

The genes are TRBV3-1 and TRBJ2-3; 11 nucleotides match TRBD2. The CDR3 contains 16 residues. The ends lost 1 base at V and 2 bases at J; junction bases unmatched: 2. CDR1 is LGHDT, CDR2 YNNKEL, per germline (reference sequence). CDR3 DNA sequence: TGTGCCAGCAGCCAAGTAGCGGGAGGGTTCACAGATACGCAGTATTTT. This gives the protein CASSQVAGGFTDTQYF.

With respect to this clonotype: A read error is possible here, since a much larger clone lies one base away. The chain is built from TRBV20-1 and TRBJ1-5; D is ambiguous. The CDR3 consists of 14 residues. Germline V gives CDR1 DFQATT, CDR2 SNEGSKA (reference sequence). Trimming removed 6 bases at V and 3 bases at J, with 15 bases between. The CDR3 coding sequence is TGCAGTGCCCAAGCTCGAGGGTACAATCAGCCCCAGCATTTT. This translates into CSAQARGYNQPQHF.

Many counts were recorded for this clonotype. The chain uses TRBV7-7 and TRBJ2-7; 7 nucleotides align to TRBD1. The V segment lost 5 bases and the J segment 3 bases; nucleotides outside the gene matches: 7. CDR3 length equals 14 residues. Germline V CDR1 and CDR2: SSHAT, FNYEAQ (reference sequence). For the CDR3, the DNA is TGTGCCAGCAGCCTTAACCGGGACAGCTACGAGCAGTACTTC. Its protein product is CASSLNRDSYEQYF. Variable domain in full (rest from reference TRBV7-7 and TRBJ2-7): GAGVSQSPRYKVTKRGQDVTLRCDPISSHATLYWYQQALGQGPEFLTYFNYEAQPDKSGLPSDRFSAERPEGSISTLTIQRTEQRDSAMYRCASSLNRDSYEQYFGPGTRLTVT.

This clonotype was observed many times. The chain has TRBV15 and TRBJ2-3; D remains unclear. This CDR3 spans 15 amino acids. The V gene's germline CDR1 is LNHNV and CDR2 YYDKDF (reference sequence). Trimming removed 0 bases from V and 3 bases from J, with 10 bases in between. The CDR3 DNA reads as TGTGCCACCAGCAGAGATCGCACAGAAACAGATACGCAGTATTTT. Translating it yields CATSRDRTETDTQYF.

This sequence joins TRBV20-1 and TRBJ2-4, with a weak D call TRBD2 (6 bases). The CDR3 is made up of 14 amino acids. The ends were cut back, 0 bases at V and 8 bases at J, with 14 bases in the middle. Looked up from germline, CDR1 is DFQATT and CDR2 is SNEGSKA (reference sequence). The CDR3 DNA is TGCAGTGCTAGAGATGTCCGGGAGCATGACATTCAGTACTTC. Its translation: CSARDVREHDIQYF.

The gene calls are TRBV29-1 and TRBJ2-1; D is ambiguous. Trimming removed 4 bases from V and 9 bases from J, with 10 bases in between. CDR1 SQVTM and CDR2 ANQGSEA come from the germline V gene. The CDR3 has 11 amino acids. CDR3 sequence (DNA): TGCAGCGTTGCAGCAGGTTCTGAGCAGTTCTTC. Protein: CSVAAGSEQFF.

The DNA for the CDR3 is TGTGCCAGCACCGAAGCTAGCGGCGAGGGGTACAATGAGCAGTTCTTC. Its translation is CASTEASGEGYNEQFF. This rearrangement joins TRBV21-1 to TRBJ2-1; TRBD2 reflects the table's D call only, with no check against the DNA. TRBV21-1 is labeled a pseudogene. This CDR3 region has 16 residues.

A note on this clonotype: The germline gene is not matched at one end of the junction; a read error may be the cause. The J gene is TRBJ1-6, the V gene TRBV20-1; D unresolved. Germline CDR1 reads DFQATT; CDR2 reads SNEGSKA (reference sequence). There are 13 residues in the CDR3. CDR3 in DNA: TGCAGTGCTAGAAGGGATTATAATTCACCTCTCCACTTT. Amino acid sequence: CSARRDYNSPLHF.

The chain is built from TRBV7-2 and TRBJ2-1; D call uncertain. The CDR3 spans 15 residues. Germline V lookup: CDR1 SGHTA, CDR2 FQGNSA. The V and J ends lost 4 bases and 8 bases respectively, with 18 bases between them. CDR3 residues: CASSSFRSPWDEQFF. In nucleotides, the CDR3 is TGTGCCAGCAGCTCCTTCCGGTCCCCCTGGGATGAGCAGTTCTTC.

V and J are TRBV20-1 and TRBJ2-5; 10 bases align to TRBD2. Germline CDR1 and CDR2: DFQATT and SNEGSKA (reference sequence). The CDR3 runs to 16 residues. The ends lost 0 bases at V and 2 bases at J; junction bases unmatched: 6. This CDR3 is CSARDLLAGDQETQYF. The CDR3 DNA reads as TGCAGTGCTAGAGACCTTCTAGCGGGGGATCAAGAGACCCAGTACTTC.

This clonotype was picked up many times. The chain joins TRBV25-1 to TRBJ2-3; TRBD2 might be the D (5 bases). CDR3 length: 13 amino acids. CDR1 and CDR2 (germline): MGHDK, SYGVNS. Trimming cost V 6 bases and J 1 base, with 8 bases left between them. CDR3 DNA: TGTGCCAGCAGCGACGGGGGCACAGATACGCAGTATTTT. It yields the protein CASSDGGTDTQYF.

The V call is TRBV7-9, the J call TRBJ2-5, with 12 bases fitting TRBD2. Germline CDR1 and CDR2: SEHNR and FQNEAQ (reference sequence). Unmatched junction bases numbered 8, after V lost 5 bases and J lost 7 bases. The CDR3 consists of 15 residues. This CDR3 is CASSPGLAGRATQYF. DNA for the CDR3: TGTGCCAGCAGCCCAGGACTAGCGGGAAGGGCGACCCAGTACTTC.

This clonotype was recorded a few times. In nucleotides, the CDR3 is TGTGCCAGCAGGTCTCGGGGGGGGGCCTACGAGCAGTACTTC. This gives the protein CASRSRGGAYEQYF. The chain uses TRBV6-5 and TRBJ2-7; TRBD2 agrees at 8 bases. Germline V CDR1 and CDR2: MNHEY, SVGAGI. The ends lost 6 bases at V and 2 bases at J; junction bases unmatched: 6. The CDR3 consists of 14 residues.

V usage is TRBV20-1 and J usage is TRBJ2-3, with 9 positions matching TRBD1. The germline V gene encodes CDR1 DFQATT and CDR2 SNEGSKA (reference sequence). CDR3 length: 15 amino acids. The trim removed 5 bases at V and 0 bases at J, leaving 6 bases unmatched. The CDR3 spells CSARSGTGSTDTQYF. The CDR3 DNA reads TGCAGTGCTCGGTCTGGGACAGGGAGCACAGATACGCAGTATTTT.

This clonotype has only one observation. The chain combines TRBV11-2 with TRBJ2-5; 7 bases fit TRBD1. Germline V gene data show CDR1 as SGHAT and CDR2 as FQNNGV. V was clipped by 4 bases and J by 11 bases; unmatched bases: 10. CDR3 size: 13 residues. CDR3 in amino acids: CASSSQGFNEQYF. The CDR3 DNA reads TGTGCCAGCAGCTCACAGGGGTTCAATGAGCAGTACTTC. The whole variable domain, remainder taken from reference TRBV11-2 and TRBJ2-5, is EAGVAQSPRYKIIEKRQSVAFWCNPISGHATLYWYQQILGQGPKLLIQFQNNGVVDDSQLPKDRFSAERLKGVDSTLKIQPAKLEDSAVYLCASSSQGFNEQYFGPGTRLLVL.

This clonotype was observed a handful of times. The CDR3 DNA reads TGTGCCAGCAGCCCTATGCCAGGGCCTTCCTACGAGCAGTACTTC. Protein: CASSPMPGPSYEQYF. The chain employs TRBV7-2 and TRBJ2-7, with D maybe TRBD1 (5 bases). V lost 5 bases, J lost 1 base, and 15 bases lay in between. This CDR3 has 15 residues. From germline, CDR1 is SGHTA and CDR2 FQGNSA.

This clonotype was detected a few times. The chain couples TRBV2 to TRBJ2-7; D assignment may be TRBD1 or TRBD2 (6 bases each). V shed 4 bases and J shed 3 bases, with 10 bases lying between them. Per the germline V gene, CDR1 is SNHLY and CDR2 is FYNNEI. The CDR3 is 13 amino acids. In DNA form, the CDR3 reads TGTGCCAGCAGTGGAGGGGGGTACTACGAGCAGTACTTC. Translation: CASSGGGYYEQYF.

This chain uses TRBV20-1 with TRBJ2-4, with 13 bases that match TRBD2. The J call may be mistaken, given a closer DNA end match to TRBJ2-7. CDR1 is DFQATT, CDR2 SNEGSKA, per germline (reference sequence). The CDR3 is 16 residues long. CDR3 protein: CSARPWTSGSPYEQYF. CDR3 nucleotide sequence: TGCAGTGCTAGGCCCTGGACTAGCGGGAGCCCCTACGAGCAGTACTTC.

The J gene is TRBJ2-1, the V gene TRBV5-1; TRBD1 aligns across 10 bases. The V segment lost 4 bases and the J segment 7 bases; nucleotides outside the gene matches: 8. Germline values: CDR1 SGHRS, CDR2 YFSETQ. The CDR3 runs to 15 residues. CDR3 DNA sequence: TGCGCCAGCAGCCCAACGGGACAGGGGCGGAATGAGCAGTTCTTC. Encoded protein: CASSPTGQGRNEQFF. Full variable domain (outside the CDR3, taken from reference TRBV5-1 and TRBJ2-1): KAGVTQTPRYLIKTRGQQVTLSCSPISGHRSVSWYQQTPGQGLQFLFEYFSETQRNKGNFPGRFSGRQFSNSRSEMNVSTLELGDSALYLCASSPTGQGRNEQFFGPGTRLTVL.

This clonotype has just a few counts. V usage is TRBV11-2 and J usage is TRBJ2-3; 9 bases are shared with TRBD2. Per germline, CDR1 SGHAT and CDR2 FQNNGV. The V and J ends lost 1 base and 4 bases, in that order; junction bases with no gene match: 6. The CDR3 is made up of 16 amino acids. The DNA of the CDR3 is TGTGCCAGCAGCTTAGGGGTAGCGGGAGACGCAGATACGCAGTATTTT. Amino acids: CASSLGVAGDADTQYF.